A single sample gave rise to the 9 T cell receptor beta chains below, sequenced in a study of blood T cell repertoires in COVID-19. TCRdb keeps only in-frame clones here, not all; method: immunoSEQ multiplex PCR. The data show under 500,000 clones, nearly 90% seen once. The sample comprised PBMCs or T cells enriched from blood (not recorded which). These receptors were collected from a woman in her late teens or twenties with acute COVID-19.

The chain combines TRBV7-9 with TRBJ1-2; 7 positions match TRBD1. Germline V gives CDR1 SEHNR, CDR2 FQNEAQ (reference sequence). V shed 6 bases and J 6 bases; nucleotides not matched to a gene: 22. This CDR3 region has 18 residues. This chain's CDR3 is CASSGFRQGSTGVNGYTF. CDR3 coding DNA: TGTGCCAGCAGTGGTTTTCGCCAGGGGTCTACAGGGGTGAATGGCTACACCTTC.

This clone has more than one count but fewer than ten. This chain connects TRBV7-2 to TRBJ1-5; TRBD1 agrees at 7 bases. The germline V gene encodes CDR1 SGHTA and CDR2 FQGNSA. After removal of 1 base from V and 0 bases from J, the junction contained 6 bases not matched to a gene. The CDR3 contains 17 residues. Here the CDR3 reads CASSLGQGRGSNQPQHF. CDR3 in DNA: TGTGCCAGCAGCTTAGGACAGGGAAGGGGTAGCAATCAGCCCCAGCATTTT.

This chain joins TRBV12-3 or TRBV12-4 and TRBJ1-1, with 9 bases matching TRBD1. The junction had 3 bases not matched to a gene; V was cut back by 5 bases and J by 5 bases. The CDR3 is 13 residues long. The CDR3 protein is CASSLDRGTEAFF. The CDR3 nucleotides read TGTGCCAGCAGTCTGGACAGGGGAACTGAAGCTTTCTTT.

V usage is TRBV29-1 and J usage is TRBJ2-1, with 10 bases that match TRBD2. The CDR3 has 14 residues. The germline gives CDR1 SQVTM, CDR2 ANQGSEA. V shed 4 bases and J 7 bases; nucleotides not matched to a gene: 7. The CDR3: CSVGGSGRSNEQFF. In DNA form, the CDR3 reads TGCAGCGTTGGGGGTAGCGGGAGGTCGAATGAGCAGTTCTTC.

The chain uses TRBV7-7 and TRBJ2-3, with 12 bases identical to TRBD2. Losses at the gene ends were 5 bases for V and 3 bases for J; bases not matched to a gene: 18. Germline V gene sequence: CDR1 SSHAT, CDR2 FNYEAQ (reference sequence). This CDR3 comprises 20 residues. CDR3 protein: CASSPRASGRARFMTDTQYF. The CDR3 DNA is TGTGCCAGCAGCCCGAGAGCTAGCGGGAGGGCCCGTTTTATGACAGATACGCAGTATTTT.

This clone is a singleton in its sample. The gene calls are TRBV3-1 (or the pseudogene TRBV3-2) and TRBJ2-7; 7 nucleotides agree with TRBD1. The V and J ends lost 1 base and 6 bases, in that order; junction bases with no gene match: 6. Germline lookup yields CDR1 LGHDT and CDR2 YNNKEL (reference sequence). This CDR3 is built from 14 residues. The CDR3 is CASSQAGTEGEQYF. The CDR3 DNA follows: TGTGCCAGCAGCCAAGCCGGGACAGAGGGCGAGCAGTACTTC.

This chain's CDR3 is CASSSPGQSTDTQYF. The CDR3 DNA is TGTGCCAGCAGCTCACCGGGACAGAGCACAGATACGCAGTATTTT. The V and J genes are TRBV11-2 and TRBJ2-3; TRBD1 aligns across 7 bases. Germline loops: CDR1 SGHAT, CDR2 FQNNGV. The CDR3 spans 15 residues. V was pared by 4 bases and J by 0 bases, with 4 bases of the junction left unmatched.

The genes are TRBV19 and TRBJ2-2, with 7 nucleotides matching TRBD1. The junction had 14 bases not matched to a gene; V was cut back by 10 bases and J by 6 bases. CDR1 and CDR2 (germline): LNHDA, SQIVND (reference sequence). This CDR3 has 15 amino acids. This CDR3 reads CATHSGQGVAGELFF. The CDR3 DNA is TGTGCCACCCATAGTGGGCAGGGGGTCGCCGGGGAGCTGTTTTTT.

V gene TRBV10-3 combines with J gene TRBJ2-5; D is perhaps TRBD2 (5 bases). V dropped 0 bases and J dropped 0 bases, with 8 bases sitting between them. Germline loops: CDR1 ENHRY, CDR2 SYGVKD. CDR3 size: 15 residues. The CDR3 nucleotides are TGTGCCATCAGTGAGTCGGGAGAGTACCAAGAGACCCAGTACTTC. Translated, it gives CAISESGEYQETQYF.